The source of this TCR beta chain is a study of early T cells in non-severe SARS-CoV-2 infection (dated by TCRdb to about 2021). Some background on the complete study: Because TCR sequencing relied on bulk RNA taken from unsorted whole blood, pairing of alpha and beta chains was not possible. Study-wide conclusions, independent of this receptor: VDJdb matching was skewed toward anti-spike CD8 responses and likely underestimated virus-specific expansions by missing private and CD4 specificities.

Receptor amplification or capture employed 5' RACE. Reads for this sample came from a NextSeq 500. In the TCR library protocol, unique molecular identifiers were attached to individual cDNA molecules to correct for PCR bias and sequencing error. Both TCR alpha and beta chains were sequenced, and tight co-correlation was observed between alpha and beta sequence abundances in each sample. Processing in the source paper ran as follows. Decombinator V4 was used to annotate the V gene, J gene and CDR3 of the TCR sequences. TCRs were defined as expanded if a significant change between any two time points was detected under a Poisson model with p below 0.0001. TCR abundances were normalised to the total number of TCRs sequenced per sample and were expressed as counts per million. TRAV1-2 paired with TRAJ12, TRAJ20 or TRAJ33 defined MAIT TCRs, while TRAV10 paired with TRAJ18 defined iNKT TCRs. VDJdb, accessed 1 November 2021, was searched for CMV, EBV and SARS-CoV-2 annotated TCRs, with TCRs annotated for multiple antigens excluded. TCRdb reran the public reads through fastp at Q25 and MiXCR, keeping productive beta chains. Rows matching on CDR3 protein sequence are summarized as one entry with the most common DNA and genes. The V and J calls were determined by TCRdb, not by the authors. The sample table holds tens of thousands of distinct CDR3 sequences, of which 10% to 15% were seen once. The ten largest clones add up to around 4.5% of the sample.

This clonotype was observed many times. There is no known antigen for this receptor. It has no much larger one-base neighbor in the sample; base qualities were not kept. In the germline V gene (reference sequence), CDR1 corresponds to DFQATT and CDR2 to SNEGSKA. The trim is 5 bases for V and 3 bases for J, with a gap of 17 bases between the germline ends. Taken from cysteine to phenylalanine, the CDR3 has 14 residues. The retained sequence is limited to the CDR3, 42 bases, with the frame set at the first base. The study was a case-control design nested within a healthcare worker cohort in London, UK, with weekly nasopharyngeal swab PCR tests and blood sampling. Healthcare workers were enrolled in the week of the UK lockdown, from 23 to 31 March 2020, and were followed every week for up to roughly 15 weeks.

Here the chain combines TRBV20-1 and TRBJ2-7; tentative D gene TRBD1, with 6 bases matching. Material: whole blood. The receptor's source is an adult who was a healthcare worker with PCR-confirmed SARS-CoV-2 infection or an uninfected control (not recorded which). The CDR3 corresponds to CSAETGQTIYEQYF. At the DNA level, the sequence is TGCAGTGCTGAGACCGGACAGACGATCTACGAGCAGTACTTC.